The 3 T cell receptor beta chains in this list originate from one sample, sequenced in a study of shared clonotypes between healthy human individuals (TCRdb year 2020). Libraries were prepared through the immunoSEQ multiplex PCR assay. As stored in TCRdb, this immuneACCESS dataset retains in-frame rearrangements with V and J assigned. A fraction of the clones does not appear; measured against another copy, unresolved V genes explain less than half of the discrepancy, and the remainder lacks a known reason. The sample table holds 2.3 million or so clones, of which just over 90% were seen once. 0.39% of the sample comes from the top ten. Sequenced: naive CD4+ T cells from PBMCs. The sample's cell subset or site label is to be understood as: CD45RA+ positively selected. All receptors derive from a man aged 18 to 29 in good health. Some clones in this sample may be carry-over from other donors' samples.

The rearrangement links TRBV28 to TRBJ1-1, with 9 bases identical to TRBD1. Germline assignment: CDR1 MDHEN and CDR2 SYDVKM. The CDR3 is made up of 16 amino acids. The J segment lost 5 bases and the V segment lost 5 bases, leaving 12 bases of the junction unmatched. The CDR3 DNA reads TGTGCCAGCAGTCCATCTCCGGGACAGGGTGGGACTGAAGCTTTCTTT. Its translation is CASSPSPGQGGTEAFF.

J is TRBJ2-7 and V is TRBV5-4; D possibly corresponds to TRBD2 (6 bases). V lost 4 bases and J 11 bases, leaving 22 bases between the germline ends. The CDR3 spans 14 residues. The germline V gene encodes CDR1 SGHNT and CDR2 YYREEE (reference sequence). This CDR3 reads CASSPKGGQISEYF. CDR3 DNA: TGTGCCAGCAGCCCAAAAGGAGGGCAAATTTCCGAGTACTTC. Variable domain in full (rest from reference TRBV5-4 and TRBJ2-7): ETGVTQSPTHLIKTRGQQVTLRCSSQSGHNTVSWYQQALGQGPQFIFQYYREEENGRGNFPPRFSGLQFPNYSSELNVNALELDDSALYLCASSPKGGQISEYFGPGTRLTVT.

The chain recombines TRBV5-1 with TRBJ2-3, with a tentative D call TRBD1 (6 bases). CDR3 length: 15 residues. V was trimmed by 0 bases and J by 3 bases, leaving 11 bases between them. Germline V gene sequence: CDR1 SGHRS, CDR2 YFSETQ. CDR3 sequence reads: CASSLVSGATDTQYF. The CDR3 DNA reads TGCGCCAGCAGCTTGGTGTCAGGGGCGACAGATACGCAGTATTTT.